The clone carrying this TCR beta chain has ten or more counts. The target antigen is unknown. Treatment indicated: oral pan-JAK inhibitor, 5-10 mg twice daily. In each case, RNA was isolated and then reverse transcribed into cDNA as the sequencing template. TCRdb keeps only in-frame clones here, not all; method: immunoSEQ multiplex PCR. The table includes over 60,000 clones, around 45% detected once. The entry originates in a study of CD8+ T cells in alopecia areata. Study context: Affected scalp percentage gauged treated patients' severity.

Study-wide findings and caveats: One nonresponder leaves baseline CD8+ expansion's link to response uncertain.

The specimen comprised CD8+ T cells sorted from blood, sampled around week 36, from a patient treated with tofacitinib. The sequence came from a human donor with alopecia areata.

The CDR3 DNA reads as TGTGCCAGCAGCTTTGGATCCGGGGTGGGGTTCTTC. Protein product: CASSFGSGVGFF. The genes are TRBV7-9 and TRBJ2-1, with a weak D call TRBD2 (5 bases). Per the germline V gene, CDR1 is SEHNR and CDR2 is FQNEAQ (reference sequence). V shed 3 bases and J shed 15 bases, with 15 bases lying between them. There are 12 residues in the CDR3.